The 2 T cell receptor beta chains below come from one sample, sequenced in a study of T-cell reconstitution after alpha-beta-depleted transplantation in children. Unique molecular identifiers were used to barcode this TCRbeta library. TCRdb redid the calling of the PCR reads with MiXCR, one entry per CDR3 protein. The data contain about 870,000 distinct CDR3 sequences, roughly 15% of them singletons. Sequencing was performed on PBMCs, mostly from graft donor cells, taken 360 days after TCRalphabeta/CD19-depleted stem cell transplant. The receptors originated from a male patient younger than 18 who had a stem cell transplant for acute lymphoblastic leukemia, so the T cells may come from the graft donor.

This clonotype has only a few counts. The V gene is TRBV5-6, the J gene TRBJ2-7; D not certain. Looked up from germline, CDR1 is SGHDT and CDR2 is YYEEEE. CDR3 length: 15 amino acids. V gave up 2 bases and J gave up 1 base, with 13 bases separating them. The CDR3 sequence: CASSLGRDSSYEQYF. Here the CDR3 DNA reads TGTGCCAGCAGCTTAGGCCGAGACTCATCCTACGAGCAGTACTTC.

The chain recombines TRBV5-1 with TRBJ2-7; no definite D call. CDR3 length: 14 residues. The germline V gene has CDR1 SGHRS and CDR2 YFSETQ. V lost 0 bases and J lost 1, with 8 bases in between. CDR3 nucleotides: TGCGCCAGCAGCTTGGCTCCAGAATCCTACGAGCAGTACTTC. Residues: CASSLAPESYEQYF.